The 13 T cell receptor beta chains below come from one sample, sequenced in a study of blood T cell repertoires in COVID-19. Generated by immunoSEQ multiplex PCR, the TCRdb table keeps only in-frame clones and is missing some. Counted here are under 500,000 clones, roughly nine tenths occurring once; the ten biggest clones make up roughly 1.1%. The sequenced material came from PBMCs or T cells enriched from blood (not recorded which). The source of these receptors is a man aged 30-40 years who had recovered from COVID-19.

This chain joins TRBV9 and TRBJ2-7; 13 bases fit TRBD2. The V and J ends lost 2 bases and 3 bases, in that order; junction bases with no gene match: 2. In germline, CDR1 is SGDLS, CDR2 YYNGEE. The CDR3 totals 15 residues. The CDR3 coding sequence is TGTGCCAGCAGCGTTGGGACTAGCGGGGTCTACGAGCAGTACTTC. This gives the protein CASSVGTSGVYEQYF.

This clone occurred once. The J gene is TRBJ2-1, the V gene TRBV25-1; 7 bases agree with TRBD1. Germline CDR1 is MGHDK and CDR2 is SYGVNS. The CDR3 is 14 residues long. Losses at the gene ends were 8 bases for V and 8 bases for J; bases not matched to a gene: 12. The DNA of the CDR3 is TGTGCCAGCTGGGGGACAGCTGGGAACCATGAGCAGTTCTTC. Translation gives CASWGTAGNHEQFF.

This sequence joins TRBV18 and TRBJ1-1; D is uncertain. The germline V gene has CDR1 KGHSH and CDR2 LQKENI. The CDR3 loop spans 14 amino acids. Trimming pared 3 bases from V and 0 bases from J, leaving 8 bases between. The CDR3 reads CASSPGVVNTEAFF. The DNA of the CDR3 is TGTGCCAGCTCACCCGGGGTGGTGAACACTGAAGCTTTCTTT.

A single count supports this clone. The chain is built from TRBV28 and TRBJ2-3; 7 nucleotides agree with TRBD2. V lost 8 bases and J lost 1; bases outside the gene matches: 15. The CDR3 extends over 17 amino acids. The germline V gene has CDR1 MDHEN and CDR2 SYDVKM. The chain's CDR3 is CASGYPSGAEGTDTQYF. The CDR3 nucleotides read TGTGCCAGCGGTTATCCTAGCGGAGCCGAAGGCACAGATACGCAGTATTTT.

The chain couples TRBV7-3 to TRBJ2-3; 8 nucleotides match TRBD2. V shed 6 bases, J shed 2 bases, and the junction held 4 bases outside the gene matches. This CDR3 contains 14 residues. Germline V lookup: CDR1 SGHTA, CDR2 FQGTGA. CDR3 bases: TGTGCCAGCAGACGTAGCGGGACCACAGATACGCAGTATTTT. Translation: CASRRSGTTDTQYF.

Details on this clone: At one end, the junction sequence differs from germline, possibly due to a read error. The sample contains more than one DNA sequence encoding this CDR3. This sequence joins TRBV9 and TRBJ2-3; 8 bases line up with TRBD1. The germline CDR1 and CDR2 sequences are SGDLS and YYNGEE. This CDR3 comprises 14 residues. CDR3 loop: CASSVDRGTDTQYF. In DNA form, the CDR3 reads TGTGCCAGCAGCGTCGACAGGGGCACGGATACGCAGTATTTT.

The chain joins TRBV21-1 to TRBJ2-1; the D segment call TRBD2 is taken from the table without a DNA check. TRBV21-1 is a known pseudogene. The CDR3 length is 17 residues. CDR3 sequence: CASSKSGTSGNYNEQFF. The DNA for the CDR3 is TGTGCCAGCAGCAAGTCCGGGACTAGCGGAAACTACAATGAGCAGTTCTTC.

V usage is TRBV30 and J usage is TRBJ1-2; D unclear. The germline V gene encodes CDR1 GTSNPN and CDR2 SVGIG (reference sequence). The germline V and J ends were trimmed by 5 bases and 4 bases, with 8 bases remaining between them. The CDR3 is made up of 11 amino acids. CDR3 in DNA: TGTGCCTGGGGCAACAGCTATGGCTACACCTTC. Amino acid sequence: CAWGNSYGYTF.

CDR3 amino acids: CASSLTGGMNTEAFF. As DNA, the CDR3 is TGTGCCAGCAGCTTGACAGGGGGGATGAACACTGAAGCTTTCTTT. The chain uses TRBV5-5 and TRBJ1-1, with TRBD1 identical over 8 bases. With V trimmed by 1 base and J by 0 bases, 2 bases remained unmatched. The CDR3 covers 15 residues. The germline V gene has CDR1 SGHKS and CDR2 YYEKEE (reference sequence).

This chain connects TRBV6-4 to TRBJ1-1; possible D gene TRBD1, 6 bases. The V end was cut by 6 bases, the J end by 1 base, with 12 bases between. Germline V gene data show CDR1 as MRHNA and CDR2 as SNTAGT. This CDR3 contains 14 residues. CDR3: CASRLQGTNTEAFF. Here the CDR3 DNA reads TGTGCCAGCAGACTACAGGGAACGAACACTGAAGCTTTCTTT.

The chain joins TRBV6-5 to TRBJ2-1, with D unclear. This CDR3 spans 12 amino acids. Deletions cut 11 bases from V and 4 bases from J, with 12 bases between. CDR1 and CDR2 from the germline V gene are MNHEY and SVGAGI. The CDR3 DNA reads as TGTGCCTCTAATGGGCTTTACAATGAGCAGTTCTTC. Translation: CASNGLYNEQFF.

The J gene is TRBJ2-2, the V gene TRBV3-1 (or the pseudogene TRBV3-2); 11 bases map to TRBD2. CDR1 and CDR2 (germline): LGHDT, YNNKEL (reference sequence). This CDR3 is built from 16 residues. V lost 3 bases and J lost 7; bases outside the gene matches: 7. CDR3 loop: CASSQVSGRAGGELFF. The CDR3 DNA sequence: TGTGCCAGCAGCCAGGTTAGCGGGAGGGCCGGCGGGGAGCTGTTTTTT.

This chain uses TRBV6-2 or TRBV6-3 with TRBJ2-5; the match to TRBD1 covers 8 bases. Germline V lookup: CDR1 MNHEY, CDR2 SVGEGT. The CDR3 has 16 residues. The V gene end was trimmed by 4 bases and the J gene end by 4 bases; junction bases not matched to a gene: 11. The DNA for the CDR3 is TGTGCCAGCAGTTTGGGCTGGACAGGGATAATAGAGACCCAGTACTTC. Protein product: CASSLGWTGIIETQYF.